This is a list of T cell receptor beta chains from one sample in a study of blood T cell repertoires in COVID-19. The table came from immunoSEQ multiplex PCR; TCRdb's copy has only in-frame clones and leaves some out. Of 250,000 to 300,000 clones listed, around 90% are singletons. The sequenced sample consisted of peripheral blood. These receptor sequences come from a young woman with acute or convalescent COVID-19. The CDR3 runs from the conserved cysteine through the conserved F or W. A D gene is named only where the DNA matches it firmly. A row's size may be missing; if present it is once, few, many or a size class.

v_call: TRBV19; d_call: NA; j_call: TRBJ2-3; cdr3_length: 12; clone_size: NA; cdr3_aa: CASSIAADTQYF; cdr3_nt: TGTGCCAGTAGTATAGCGGCAGATACGCAGTATTTT
v_call: TRBV5-4; d_call: TRBD2; j_call: TRBJ2-2; cdr3_length: 14; clone_size: NA; cdr3_aa: CASSILAGAGELFF; cdr3_nt: TGTGCCAGCAGCATTCTAGCGGGAGCCGGGGAGCTGTTTTTT
v_call: TRBV18; d_call: TRBD1; j_call: TRBJ2-7; cdr3_length: 14; clone_size: NA; cdr3_aa: CASSQTGRSYEQYF; cdr3_nt: TGTGCCAGCTCCCAGACAGGGCGCTCCTACGAGCAGTACTTC
v_call: TRBV11-1; d_call: TRBD2; j_call: TRBJ2-1; cdr3_length: 15; clone_size: NA; cdr3_aa: CASSLDGRPSNEQFF; cdr3_nt: TGTGCCAGCAGCTTAGACGGGAGGCCTAGCAATGAGCAGTTCTTC
v_call: TRBV3-1/TRBV3-2; d_call: NA; j_call: TRBJ2-5; cdr3_length: 13; clone_size: NA; cdr3_aa: CASSPRTKETQYF; cdr3_nt: TGTGCCAGCAGCCCTCGGACTAAAGAGACCCAGTACTTC
v_call: TRBV12-5; d_call: NA; j_call: TRBJ1-4; cdr3_length: 13; clone_size: NA; cdr3_aa: CASGRGLNEKLFF; cdr3_nt: TGTGCTAGTGGCCGGGGATTAAATGAAAAACTGTTTTTT
v_call: TRBV5-1; d_call: NA; j_call: TRBJ1-1; cdr3_length: 17; clone_size: NA; cdr3_aa: CASSFTPRGTGNTEAFF; cdr3_nt: TGCGCCAGCAGCTTCACCCCAAGGGGGACGGGTAACACTGAAGCTTTCTTT
v_call: TRBV27; d_call: NA; j_call: TRBJ2-7; cdr3_length: 12; clone_size: NA; cdr3_aa: CASGLDFYEQYF; cdr3_nt: TGTGCCAGCGGGCTGGACTTCTACGAGCAGTACTTC
v_call: TRBV30; d_call: NA; j_call: TRBJ1-2; cdr3_length: 12; clone_size: NA; cdr3_aa: CAWSQGPYGYTF; cdr3_nt: TGTGCCTGGTCACAGGGCCCCTATGGCTACACCTTC
v_call: TRBV4-1; d_call: TRBD1; j_call: TRBJ2-7; cdr3_length: 13; clone_size: NA; cdr3_aa: CASSQDDRGEQYF; cdr3_nt: TGCGCCAGCAGCCAAGATGACAGGGGCGAGCAGTACTTC
v_call: TRBV5-1; d_call: NA; j_call: TRBJ1-3; cdr3_length: 14; clone_size: NA; cdr3_aa: CASSSGGSGNTIYF; cdr3_nt: TGCGCCAGCAGCTCAGGTGGCTCTGGAAACACCATATATTTT
v_call: TRBV7-2; d_call: TRBD2; j_call: TRBJ2-7; cdr3_length: 14; clone_size: NA; cdr3_aa: CASSGRTSAYEQYF; cdr3_nt: TGTGCCAGCAGCGGCAGGACTAGCGCCTACGAGCAGTACTTC
v_call: TRBV6-5; d_call: NA; j_call: TRBJ2-1; cdr3_length: 14; clone_size: once; cdr3_aa: CASSTLGLSGEQFF; cdr3_nt: TGTGCCAGCAGTACCTTGGGCCTCTCCGGTGAGCAGTTCTTC
v_call: TRBV2; d_call: TRBD1; j_call: TRBJ2-7; cdr3_length: 13; clone_size: NA; cdr3_aa: CASNRDSSYEQYF; cdr3_nt: TGTGCCAGCAACCGGGACAGCTCCTACGAGCAGTACTTC
v_call: TRBV7-2; d_call: TRBD2; j_call: TRBJ2-1; cdr3_length: 17; clone_size: NA; cdr3_aa: CASSWEGTRLSYNEQFF; cdr3_nt: TGTGCCAGCAGCTGGGAGGGGACTAGACTATCCTACAATGAGCAGTTCTTC
v_call: TRBV6-2/TRBV6-3; d_call: NA; j_call: TRBJ2-5; cdr3_length: 13; clone_size: NA; cdr3_aa: CASTPGSPETQYF; cdr3_nt: TGTGCCAGCACCCCGGGCTCCCCAGAGACCCAGTACTTC
v_call: TRBV24-1; d_call: NA; j_call: TRBJ2-1; cdr3_length: 14; clone_size: NA; cdr3_aa: CATSDLSQVHEQFF; cdr3_nt: TGTGCCACCAGTGATTTGTCCCAGGTCCATGAGCAGTTCTTC
v_call: TRBV25-1; d_call: TRBD2; j_call: TRBJ2-1; cdr3_length: 17; clone_size: NA; cdr3_aa: CASSERGSPSGRNEQFF; cdr3_nt: TGTGCCAGCAGTGAAAGGGGCTCGCCTAGCGGGAGAAATGAGCAGTTCTTC
v_call: TRBV18; d_call: TRBD1; j_call: TRBJ1-5; cdr3_length: 15; clone_size: NA; cdr3_aa: CASSVGQGDNQPQHF; cdr3_nt: TGTGCCAGCTCAGTGGGACAGGGGGACAATCAGCCCCAGCATTTT
v_call: TRBV7-2; d_call: TRBD1; j_call: TRBJ2-2; cdr3_length: 15; clone_size: NA; cdr3_aa: CASSPGQANTGELFF; cdr3_nt: TGTGCCAGCAGCCCGGGACAGGCCAACACCGGGGAGCTGTTTTTT
v_call: TRBV10-1; d_call: TRBD2; j_call: TRBJ2-7; cdr3_length: 15; clone_size: NA; cdr3_aa: CARISVAGPSYEQYF; cdr3_nt: TGCGCCAGGATAAGCGTAGCGGGACCCTCCTACGAGCAGTACTTC
v_call: TRBV5-4; d_call: NA; j_call: TRBJ1-3; cdr3_length: 17; clone_size: few; cdr3_aa: CASSLETVPTSGNTIYF; cdr3_nt: TGTGCCAGCAGCCTAGAGACAGTACCAACCTCTGGAAACACCATATATTTT
v_call: TRBV7-3; d_call: TRBD2; j_call: TRBJ2-1; cdr3_length: 18; clone_size: NA; cdr3_aa: CASSLGTSEMSSYNEQFF; cdr3_nt: TGTGCCAGCAGCTTAGGGACTAGCGAAATGAGCTCCTACAATGAGCAGTTCTTC
v_call: TRBV27; d_call: TRBD1; j_call: TRBJ2-7; cdr3_length: 14; clone_size: NA; cdr3_aa: CASSSGQGVYEQYF; cdr3_nt: TGTGCCAGCAGTTCGGGACAGGGAGTCTACGAGCAGTACTTC
v_call: TRBV7-6; d_call: TRBD2; j_call: TRBJ2-2; cdr3_length: 16; clone_size: NA; cdr3_aa: CASSFAGGEATGELFF; cdr3_nt: TGTGCCAGCAGCTTCGCGGGAGGCGAGGCCACCGGGGAGCTGTTTTTT
v_call: TRBV9; d_call: NA; j_call: TRBJ2-1; cdr3_length: 14; clone_size: NA; cdr3_aa: CASSVLQSYNEQFF; cdr3_nt: TGTGCCAGCAGCGTTTTACAGTCCTACAATGAGCAGTTCTTC
v_call: TRBV9; d_call: NA; j_call: TRBJ2-1; cdr3_length: 17; clone_size: once; cdr3_aa: CASSVESSSRDYNEQFF; cdr3_nt: TGTGCCAGCAGCGTAGAGTCCTCTAGCAGAGACTACAATGAGCAGTTCTTC
v_call: TRBV6-6; d_call: NA; j_call: TRBJ1-4; cdr3_length: 12; clone_size: NA; cdr3_aa: CASIGVNEKLFF; cdr3_nt: TGTGCCAGCATCGGAGTTAATGAAAAACTGTTTTTT
v_call: TRBV5-1; d_call: NA; j_call: TRBJ1-3; cdr3_length: 13; clone_size: NA; cdr3_aa: CASSLAGGNTIYF; cdr3_nt: TGCGCCAGCAGCTTGGCCGGTGGAAACACCATATATTTT
v_call: TRBV7-2; d_call: NA; j_call: TRBJ2-5; cdr3_length: 11; clone_size: NA; cdr3_aa: CANSLLETQYF; cdr3_nt: TGTGCCAACAGCCTCCTAGAGACCCAGTACTTC
v_call: TRBV3-1/TRBV3-2; d_call: NA; j_call: TRBJ2-6; cdr3_length: 16; clone_size: NA; cdr3_aa: CASSQDQTAGANVLTF; cdr3_nt: TGTGCCAGCAGCCAAGATCAAACAGCTGGGGCCAACGTCCTGACTTTC
v_call: TRBV5-4; d_call: TRBD1; j_call: TRBJ1-1; cdr3_length: 15; clone_size: NA; cdr3_aa: CASSLETGGAPEAFF; cdr3_nt: TGTGCCAGCAGCTTGGAAACAGGGGGCGCTCCTGAAGCTTTCTTT
v_call: TRBV30; d_call: TRBD2; j_call: TRBJ2-3; cdr3_length: 15; clone_size: once; cdr3_aa: CAWSVLAGRTDTQYF; cdr3_nt: TGTGCCTGGAGTGTACTAGCGGGACGCACAGATACGCAGTATTTT
v_call: TRBV9; d_call: NA; j_call: TRBJ2-5; cdr3_length: 16; clone_size: NA; cdr3_aa: CASSPPSGPGFKTQYF; cdr3_nt: TGTGCCAGCAGCCCACCTTCGGGCCCAGGGTTCAAGACCCAGTACTTC
v_call: TRBV9; d_call: TRBD1; j_call: TRBJ2-6; cdr3_length: 20; clone_size: NA; cdr3_aa: CASSVAAVPNRGSGANVLTF; cdr3_nt: TGTGCCAGCAGCGTAGCCGCCGTACCTAACAGGGGCTCTGGGGCCAACGTCCTGACTTTC
v_call: TRBV19; d_call: NA; j_call: TRBJ1-2; cdr3_length: 13; clone_size: NA; cdr3_aa: CASSIGRGGGYTF; cdr3_nt: TGTGCCAGTAGTATAGGCAGGGGTGGAGGCTACACCTTC
v_call: TRBV7-3; d_call: TRBD2; j_call: TRBJ2-2; cdr3_length: 17; clone_size: NA; cdr3_aa: CASSQFPPTSGYGELFF; cdr3_nt: TGTGCCAGCAGCCAATTCCCCCCTACTAGCGGCTACGGGGAGCTGTTTTTT
v_call: TRBV4-3; d_call: NA; j_call: TRBJ2-7; cdr3_length: 15; clone_size: once; cdr3_aa: CASSQDSLLSYEQYF; cdr3_nt: TGCGCCAGCAGCCAAGATTCCCTCCTCTCCTACGAGCAGTACTTC
v_call: TRBV6-6; d_call: NA; j_call: TRBJ2-7; cdr3_length: 13; clone_size: NA; cdr3_aa: CASSYWLAEEQYF; cdr3_nt: TGTGCCAGCAGTTACTGGCTAGCCGAGGAGCAGTACTTC
v_call: TRBV6-6; d_call: TRBD1; j_call: TRBJ2-7; cdr3_length: 15; clone_size: once; cdr3_aa: CASSLGTGRFDEQYF; cdr3_nt: TGTGCCAGCAGCCTCGGGACAGGGAGATTTGACGAGCAGTACTTC
v_call: TRBV3-1/TRBV3-2; d_call: TRBD1; j_call: TRBJ1-1; cdr3_length: 15; clone_size: NA; cdr3_aa: CASSPGTAGATEAFF; cdr3_nt: TGTGCCAGCAGTCCCGGGACAGCCGGGGCCACTGAAGCTTTCTTT
v_call: TRBV11-3; d_call: NA; j_call: TRBJ2-7; cdr3_length: 15; clone_size: once; cdr3_aa: CASSQLARPDYEQYF; cdr3_nt: TGTGCCAGCAGCCAGCTAGCTAGGCCAGACTACGAGCAGTACTTC
v_call: TRBV7-9; d_call: TRBD1; j_call: TRBJ1-2; cdr3_length: 12; clone_size: once; cdr3_aa: CASSGQVYGYTF; cdr3_nt: TGTGCCAGCAGCGGACAGGTCTATGGCTACACCTTC
v_call: TRBV14; d_call: NA; j_call: TRBJ1-2; cdr3_length: 13; clone_size: NA; cdr3_aa: CASSLDRNYGYTF; cdr3_nt: TGTGCCAGCAGCCTGGACAGAAACTATGGCTACACCTTC
v_call: TRBV5-1; d_call: TRBD2; j_call: TRBJ2-3; cdr3_length: 15; clone_size: NA; cdr3_aa: CASSFLAGKTDTQYF; cdr3_nt: TGCGCCAGCAGCTTCTTAGCGGGAAAGACAGATACGCAGTATTTT